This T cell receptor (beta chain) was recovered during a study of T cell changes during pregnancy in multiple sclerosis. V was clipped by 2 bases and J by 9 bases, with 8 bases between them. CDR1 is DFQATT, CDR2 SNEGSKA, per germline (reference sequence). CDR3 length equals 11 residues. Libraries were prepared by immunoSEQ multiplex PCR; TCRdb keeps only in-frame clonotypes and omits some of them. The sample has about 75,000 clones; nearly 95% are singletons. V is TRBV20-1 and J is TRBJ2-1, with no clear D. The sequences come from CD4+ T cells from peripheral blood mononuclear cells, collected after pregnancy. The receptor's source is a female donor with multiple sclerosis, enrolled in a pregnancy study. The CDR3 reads CSARILREQFF. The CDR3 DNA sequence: TGCAGTGCTAGAATACTTCGTGAGCAGTTCTTC.